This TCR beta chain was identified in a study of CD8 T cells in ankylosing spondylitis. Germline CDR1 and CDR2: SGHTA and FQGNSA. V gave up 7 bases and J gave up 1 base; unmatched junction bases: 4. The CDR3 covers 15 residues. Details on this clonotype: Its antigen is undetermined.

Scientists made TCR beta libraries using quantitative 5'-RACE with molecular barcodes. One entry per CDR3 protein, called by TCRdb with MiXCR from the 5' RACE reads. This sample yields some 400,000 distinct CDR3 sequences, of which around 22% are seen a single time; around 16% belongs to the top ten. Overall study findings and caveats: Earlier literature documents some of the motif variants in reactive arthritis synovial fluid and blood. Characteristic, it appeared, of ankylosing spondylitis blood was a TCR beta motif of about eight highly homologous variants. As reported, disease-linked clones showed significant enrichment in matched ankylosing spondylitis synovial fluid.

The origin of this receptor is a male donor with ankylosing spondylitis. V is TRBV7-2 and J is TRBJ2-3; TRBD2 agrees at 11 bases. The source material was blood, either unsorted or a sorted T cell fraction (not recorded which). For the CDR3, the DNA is TGTGCCAGCAAATTACTAGCGGGAGGCACAGATACGCAGTATTTT. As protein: CASKLLAGGTDTQYF.